This entry lists 8 T cell receptor beta chains sequenced from one sample in a study of CD8 T cells in Susac syndrome (dated 2019 in TCRdb). The method behind the library was the immunoSEQ multiplex PCR assay. RNA was extracted with the RNeasy kit and roughly 0.5 to 1 ug was reverse transcribed using random hexamers. The public reads were quality trimmed at Q25 with fastp and then assembled into clones with MiXCR by TCRdb, keeping productive beta chains. Identical CDR3 protein sequences are pooled into one entry, listed with their most common genes and DNA. This sample has some 200,000 distinct CDR3 sequences in its table, and around 96% of those were observed once. The ten largest clones capture about 0.091% of the sample. The sample comprised CD4+ T cells from PBMCs. All receptors derive from a human donor with multiple sclerosis.

CDR3 amino acids: CSTLAGGTLDEQFF. Written as DNA, the CDR3 is TGCAGCACGCTAGCGGGGGGGACCCTGGATGAGCAGTTCTTC. This sequence joins TRBV20-1 and TRBJ2-1; 12 bases line up with TRBD2. The CDR3 consists of 14 residues. Looked up from germline, CDR1 is DFQATT and CDR2 is SNEGSKA (reference sequence).

The V and J genes are TRBV7-2 and TRBJ2-1; possibly TRBD2 for D (7 bases). Trimming cost V 2 bases and J 14 bases, with 22 bases left between them. The CDR3 totals 15 residues. From germline, CDR1 is SGHTA and CDR2 FQGNSA. CDR3 in DNA: TGTGCCAGCAGCTTAAAGCGGGACACTTCTTCTTCGGAGTTCTTC. Translated, it gives CASSLKRDTSSSEFF.

This chain connects TRBV5-4 to TRBJ2-1; 8 bases are shared with TRBD1. Germline loops: CDR1 SGHNT, CDR2 YYREEE (reference sequence). The CDR3 extends over 13 amino acids. V lost 1 base to trimming and J lost 6 bases; unmatched junction nucleotides: 0. The CDR3 protein is CASSLTGGNEQFF. The CDR3 bases are TGTGCCAGCAGCTTGACAGGGGGCAATGAGCAGTTCTTC.

The chain is built from TRBV2 and TRBJ2-3; 11 bases align to TRBD2. V lost 5 bases to trimming and J lost 2 bases; unmatched junction nucleotides: 6. The CDR3 has 16 residues. Germline loops: CDR1 SNHLY, CDR2 FYNNEI. Written as DNA, the CDR3 is TGTGCCAGCAGTCCGCTAGCGGGAGGTCTCACAGATACGCAGTATTTT. Protein product: CASSPLAGGLTDTQYF.

This chain joins TRBV7-3 and TRBJ2-7; D not certain. V was cut by 7 bases and J by 0 bases, with 16 bases left in between. CDR1 and CDR2 from the germline V gene are SGHTA and FQGTGA. The CDR3 spans 15 residues. In nucleotides, the CDR3 is TGTGCCAGCACCCCCTCGTCCGGAAACTCCTACGAGCAGTACTTC. Residues: CASTPSSGNSYEQYF.

The chain uses TRBV27 and TRBJ1-2; D may be TRBD1 (6 bases). Germline V gene lookup returns CDR1 MNHEY and CDR2 SMNVEV (reference sequence). This CDR3 contains 13 residues. Trimming shortened V by 2 bases and J by 5 bases, and 9 bases separated the two germline ends. The CDR3 sequence is CASSLTGTYGYTF. The CDR3 DNA reads TGTGCCAGCAGTTTAACAGGGACTTATGGCTACACCTTC.

The chain employs TRBV5-1 and TRBJ1-3, with unresolved D. The CDR3 length is 15 residues. The germline CDR1 and CDR2 sequences are SGHRS and YFSETQ. With 3 bases removed from V and 0 bases from J, the gap between germline ends came to 10 bases. This chain's CDR3 is CASSSQPSSGNTIYF. The CDR3 DNA reads TGCGCCAGCAGCTCCCAGCCTAGCTCTGGAAACACCATATATTTT.

This clonotype was picked up one time. The gene calls are TRBV6-6 and TRBJ2-5; a possible D gene is TRBD2 (5 bases). The germline V gene has CDR1 MNHNY and CDR2 SVGAGI (reference sequence). V dropped 4 bases and J dropped 9 bases, with 15 bases sitting between them. This CDR3 contains 13 residues. The CDR3 reads CASSSEGPVAQYF. In DNA form, the CDR3 reads TGTGCCAGCAGTTCTGAGGGTCCGGTGGCCCAGTACTTC.